This entry lists 20 T cell receptor beta chains sequenced from one sample in a study of CD8+ T cells in alopecia areata (dated by TCRdb to 2017 to 2018). The protocol used for the library was the immunoSEQ multiplex PCR assay. For TCR sequencing, RNA was extracted from every sample and reverse transcribed into cDNA to serve as template. TCRdb holds this immuneACCESS table with in-frame rearrangements only. Some clones are missing; in checked studies, unresolved V genes explain under half, and the rest has no known cause. Counted in this sample were about 200,000 clones; roughly 56% of them appeared once. The ten biggest clones cover around 5% of the sample. Sequencing was done on a sample of CD8+ T cells sorted from blood. Receptors originate from a human donor in good health.

The chain links TRBV29-1 to TRBJ1-2, with D unresolved. V lost 4 bases to trimming and J lost 2 bases, with 8 bases between them. Germline assignment: CDR1 SQVTM and CDR2 ANQGSEA. This CDR3 spans 12 amino acids. The CDR3 region is CSVAAENYGYTF. CDR3 sequence (DNA): TGCAGCGTTGCAGCAGAAAACTATGGCTACACCTTC.

The gene calls are TRBV4-1 and TRBJ2-2, with D perhaps TRBD1 (6 bases). The CDR3 totals 15 residues. Germline CDR1 is MGHRA and CDR2 is YSYEKL. V gave up 4 bases and J gave up 0 bases, with 9 bases separating them. The CDR3 reads CASSRRTANTGELFF. The CDR3 DNA sequence: TGCGCCAGCAGCCGAAGGACAGCGAACACCGGGGAGCTGTTTTTT.

A few counts support this clone. The J gene is TRBJ2-3, the V gene TRBV2; 11 positions agree with TRBD2. Germline CDR1 is SNHLY and CDR2 is FYNNEI. Trimming took 0 bases from V and 3 from J; bases not matched to a gene: 8. This CDR3 comprises 18 residues. The CDR3 here is CASSEALDGTSGTDTQYF. In nucleotides, the CDR3 is TGTGCCAGCAGTGAAGCGCTTGATGGGACTAGCGGAACAGATACGCAGTATTTT.

A few counts support this clone. The rearrangement links TRBV29-1 to TRBJ1-2; no definite D call. The length of the CDR3 is 12 residues. V lost 6 bases to trimming and J lost 2 bases, with 10 bases between them. Germline V gene sequence: CDR1 SQVTM, CDR2 ANQGSEA. CDR3 in DNA: TGCAGCGTACCTGCAGCCAACTATGGCTACACCTTC. It codes for CSVPAANYGYTF.

This clone was seen only a few times. The chain employs TRBV6-4 and TRBJ2-2; 8 bases are a match to TRBD1. Germline CDR1 reads MRHNA; CDR2 reads SNTAGT. The V segment lost 3 bases and the J segment 4 bases; nucleotides outside the gene matches: 1. The CDR3 has 14 residues. The CDR3 reads CASSEQGGTGELFF. CDR3 in DNA: TGTGCCAGCAGTGAACAGGGGGGCACCGGGGAGCTGTTTTTT.

The sample holds a few counts of this clone. The chain couples TRBV29-1 to TRBJ1-1; weak D call: TRBD1 (6 bases). V was clipped by 4 bases and J by 3 bases, with 18 bases between them. The CDR3 is 15 residues long. The V gene's germline CDR1 is SQVTM and CDR2 ANQGSEA. CDR3 in amino acids: CSVGGQEGRYTEAFF. The CDR3 nucleotides read TGCAGCGTTGGGGGGCAAGAGGGAAGGTACACTGAAGCTTTCTTT.

In regard to this clone: This specimen includes other DNA sequences encoding the same CDR3. This rearrangement joins TRBV27 to TRBJ2-3; D is unclear. This CDR3 contains 13 residues. Germline V gene data show CDR1 as MNHEY and CDR2 as SMNVEV (reference sequence). Trimming shortened V by 2 bases and J by 2 bases, and 5 bases separated the two germline ends. DNA of the CDR3: TGTGCCAGCAGTTTAGGGTCCACAGATACGCAGTATTTT. Amino acids: CASSLGSTDTQYF.

This clone has more than one count but fewer than ten. The chain is built from TRBV19 and TRBJ2-7; 10 positions agree with TRBD1. CDR3 length: 15 residues. The V segment lost 4 bases and the J segment 0 bases; nucleotides outside the gene matches: 3. Germline V gene lookup returns CDR1 LNHDA and CDR2 SQIVND (reference sequence). CDR3 in amino acids: CASSTGQGSSYEQYF. In DNA, the CDR3 is TGTGCCAGTAGTACGGGACAGGGGAGCTCCTACGAGCAGTACTTC.

This clone occurred once. The chain employs TRBV6-1 and TRBJ2-7, with D tentatively TRBD1 (6 bases). Per germline, CDR1 MNHNS and CDR2 SASEGT. V was shortened by 3 bases and J by 0 bases, with 15 bases between the two germline ends. The CDR3 runs to 16 residues. The CDR3 coding sequence is TGTGCCAGCAGTGAGGACAGCACCTACTCCTCCTACGAGCAGTACTTC. Translation gives CASSEDSTYSSYEQYF.

A single count supports this clone. V usage is TRBV6-1 and J usage is TRBJ1-2; D call uncertain. Germline V gives CDR1 MNHNS, CDR2 SASEGT. This CDR3 is 12 amino acids long. With 6 bases removed from V and 5 bases from J, the gap between germline ends came to 10 bases. CDR3 sequence reads: CASRGRPYGYTF. CDR3 nucleotides: TGTGCCAGCAGGGGCAGGCCATATGGCTACACCTTC.

The chain employs TRBV5-6 and TRBJ1-5; 8 nucleotides agree with TRBD1. Germline V gene lookup returns CDR1 SGHDT and CDR2 YYEEEE. CDR3 length: 15 amino acids. The junction had 6 bases not matched to a gene; V was cut back by 0 bases and J by 7 bases. In nucleotides, the CDR3 is TGTGCCAGCAGCTTGGATCGACAGGGGAGGCAGCCCCAGCATTTT. This gives the protein CASSLDRQGRQPQHF.

The chain couples TRBV7-9 to TRBJ2-2, with D perhaps being TRBD1 or TRBD2 (5 bases each). V lost 6 bases and J 8 bases, leaving 19 bases between the germline ends. Germline V CDR1 and CDR2: SEHNR, FQNEAQ (reference sequence). The CDR3 contains 15 residues. CDR3 DNA: TGTGCCAGCAGGCCCACGCCCGGGGCCCCGGGGGAGCTGTTTTTT. This sequence encodes CASRPTPGAPGELFF.

V usage is TRBV27 and J usage is TRBJ1-5; a possible D gene is TRBD1 (5 bases). Germline assignment: CDR1 MNHEY and CDR2 SMNVEV (reference sequence). V lost 4 bases and J 5 bases, leaving 9 bases between the germline ends. The length of the CDR3 is 13 residues. The CDR3 DNA reads as TGTGCCAGCAGTTCACAGGTGGATCAGCCCCAGCATTTT. As protein: CASSSQVDQPQHF.

To note about this clone: The same CDR3 is also encoded by other DNA sequences in this sample. CDR3 coding DNA: TGTGCCAGCAGCCTCCCAGGGGCCTCCTACGAGCAGTACTTC. Protein product: CASSLPGASYEQYF. The J gene is TRBJ2-7, the V gene TRBV5-6; possible D gene TRBD1, 6 bases. The CDR3 is made up of 14 amino acids. V lost 4 bases to trimming and J lost 0 bases, with 11 bases between them. Germline CDR1 is SGHDT and CDR2 is YYEEEE.

The genes are TRBV5-4 and TRBJ2-3; the D gene is possibly TRBD2 (6 bases). V dropped 4 bases and J dropped 4 bases, with 19 bases sitting between them. The CDR3 consists of 16 residues. Germline V gene sequence: CDR1 SGHNT, CDR2 YYREEE (reference sequence). The CDR3 DNA is TGTGCCAGCAGCAACCCGGGGGTAAAGAAAGCAGATACGCAGTATTTT. It is translated as CASSNPGVKKADTQYF.

The CDR3 DNA follows: TGTGCCAGCAGCTTACTAGCTGGTACCTACGAGCAGTACTTC. Encoded protein: CASSLLAGTYEQYF. The chain uses TRBV7-9 and TRBJ2-7, with D perhaps matching TRBD2 (5 bases). With 2 bases removed from V and 2 bases from J, the gap between germline ends came to 10 bases. The CDR3 sequence is 14 residues long. Germline values: CDR1 SEHNR, CDR2 FQNEAQ (reference sequence). The variable domain in full, with the rest retrieved from reference TRBV7-9 and TRBJ2-7, is DTGVSQNPRHKITKRGQNVTFRCDPISEHNRLYWYRQTLGQGPEFLTYFQNEAQLEKSRLLSDRFSAERPKGSFSTLEIQRTEQGDSAMYLCASSLLAGTYEQYFGPGTRLTVT.

The chain is built from TRBV7-2 and TRBJ2-7; TRBD1 matches 11 bases. CDR3 length equals 16 residues. V lost 1 base, J lost 6 bases, and 8 bases stayed unmatched. The germline CDR1 and CDR2 sequences are SGHTA and FQGNSA. The CDR3 is CASSLVFGTGGPEQYF. The CDR3 bases are TGTGCCAGCAGCTTAGTCTTTGGGACAGGGGGTCCCGAGCAGTACTTC. Variable domain in full (rest from reference TRBV7-2 and TRBJ2-7): GAGVSQSPSNKVTEKGKDVELRCDPISGHTALYWYRQSLGQGLEFLIYFQGNSAPDKSGLPSDRFSAERTGGSVSTLTIQRTQQEDSAVYLCASSLVFGTGGPEQYFGPGTRLTVT.

The chain is built from TRBV30 and TRBJ2-5; D may be TRBD2 (5 bases). This CDR3 is built from 19 residues. Trimming shortened V by 2 bases and J by 5 bases, and 30 bases separated the two germline ends. In germline, CDR1 is GTSNPN, CDR2 SVGIG (reference sequence). The chain's CDR3 is CAWSSYPPRDPRTTETQYF. CDR3 sequence (DNA): TGTGCCTGGAGTTCCTACCCCCCGAGGGATCCCAGGACGACGGAGACCCAGTACTTC.

The chain recombines TRBV7-9 with TRBJ2-7; D is ambiguous. Trimming pared 3 bases from V and 3 bases from J, leaving 12 bases between. This CDR3 is 14 amino acids long. The germline V gene encodes CDR1 SEHNR and CDR2 FQNEAQ (reference sequence). Here the CDR3 reads CASSFGRSYYEQYF. In nucleotides, the CDR3 is TGTGCCAGCAGCTTCGGCAGGAGTTACTACGAGCAGTACTTC.

The V gene is TRBV9, the J gene TRBJ2-1, with unresolved D. This CDR3 has 13 amino acids. V was pared by 1 base and J by 9 bases, with 11 bases between. CDR1 is SGDLS and CDR2 is YYNGEE in the germline V gene. CDR3 bases: TGTGCCAGCAGCGTATATAGTAGCCGTGAGCAGTTCTTC. Translation gives CASSVYSSREQFF. Looking up the rest from reference TRBV9 and TRBJ2-1 gives the full variable domain: DSGVTQTPKHLITATGQRVTLRCSPRSGDLSVYWYQQSLDQGLQFLIQYYNGEERAKGNILERFSAQQFPDLHSELNLSSLELGDSALYFCASSVYSSREQFFGPGTRLTVL.